The present T cell receptor beta chain was sequenced within a study of blood T cell repertoires in COVID-19. Whole-study context: COVID-19 samples collected from the United States, Italy and Spain covered acute and convalescent phases. PBMCs, B-cell-depleted T cells, or T cells were the source of the cDNA or gDNA that made up the material.

V was pared by 0 bases and J by 1 base, with 7 bases between. CDR3 size: 14 residues. Germline assignment: CDR1 SGHRS and CDR2 YFSETQ. Cohorts were determined from participant-reported clinical history. Under the authors' procedure: By means of reference gene primer amplification, nucleated cell counts were estimated. Data came from immunoSEQ multiplex PCR; TCRdb stores just in-frame clones and leaves some out. V, J and clone size derive from that table, while D and trimming were established from the DNA sequence. The sample carries approximately 210,000 clones, 85% to 90% recorded once. Points on this clone: The sample holds other DNA sequences that translate to the same CDR3.

Sequenced input: PBMCs or T cells enriched from blood (not recorded which). The chain combines TRBV5-1 with TRBJ1-1; possibly TRBD1 for D (5 bases). The TCR originated in a woman aged 45-59 years with acute COVID-19. CDR3 DNA sequence: TGCGCCAGCAGCTTGGTTCAGGGGAACACTGAAGCTTTCTTT. Protein: CASSLVQGNTEAFF.